This T cell receptor beta chain is drawn from a study of glioma-infiltrating T cells. Study results and caveats: Above-expected tissue-blood divergence occurred in all gliomas, most in low-grade ones.

This clonotype was detected many times. What it recognizes is unknown. Amplification of TCR alpha and beta CDR3 regions from RNA used iRepertoire nested multiplex PCR. Each CDR3 protein is one row after TCRdb ran MiXCR on the multiplex PCR reads. The sample includes about 44,000 distinct CDR3 sequences, around 20% of them seen just once. Per germline, CDR1 SEHNR and CDR2 FQNEAQ (reference sequence). The V end was cut by 7 bases, the J end by 7 bases, with 8 bases between. The CDR3 extends over 12 amino acids. This rearrangement joins TRBV7-9 to TRBJ1-6, with D unclear. The receptor's source is a human donor with low-grade glioma or glioblastoma, undergoing nonglioma brain surgery, or in good health (not recorded which). The sample comprised glioma tissue, nonneoplastic brain tissue, or PBMCs (not recorded which). The CDR3 sequence: CASKTENSPLHF. In nucleotides, the CDR3 is TGTGCCAGCAAAACAGAGAATTCACCCCTCCACTTT.